One and the same sample provided the 29 T cell receptor beta chains below, sequenced in a study of tumor-infiltrating lymphocytes in localized non-small cell lung cancer. Using immunoSEQ multiplex PCR, the repertoire was profiled, and TCRdb retains in-frame clones only, with some absent. Counted here are around 17,000 clones, approximately 79% occurring once; the ten biggest clones make up around 6%. The sequencing input was lung tumor tissue. Receptors were obtained from a human donor with non-small cell lung cancer.

The chain couples TRBV30 to TRBJ1-2, with D uncertain. CDR1 is GTSNPN and CDR2 is SVGIG in the germline V gene (reference sequence). Trimming pared 7 bases from V and 5 bases from J, leaving 8 bases between. The CDR3 extends over 10 amino acids. In DNA, the CDR3 is TGTGCCTCGTCCACTTATGGCTACACCTTC. Translation: CASSTYGYTF.

This clone has a single count. The chain uses TRBV4-1 and TRBJ2-1, with unresolved D. The CDR3 contains 11 residues. The germline gives CDR1 MGHRA, CDR2 YSYEKL. Trimming removed 1 base from V and 8 bases from J, with 3 bases in between. The CDR3 loop reads CASSQGDEQFF. In DNA, the CDR3 is TGCGCCAGCAGCCAAGGGGATGAGCAGTTCTTC.

The rearrangement links TRBV27 to TRBJ2-7, with D unresolved. The CDR3 consists of 11 residues. V was shortened by 5 bases and J by 0 bases, with 2 bases between the two germline ends. Germline V lookup: CDR1 MNHEY, CDR2 SMNVEV (reference sequence). CDR3 DNA: TGTGCCAGCAGTACCTCCTACGAGCAGTACTTC. Amino acid sequence: CASSTSYEQYF.

This clone was seen just once. The chain couples TRBV7-9 to TRBJ2-5; D unclear. This CDR3 spans 11 amino acids. CDR1 is SEHNR, CDR2 FQNEAQ, per germline (reference sequence). V lost 3 bases and J 5 bases, leaving 4 bases between the germline ends. CDR3 in amino acids: CASSFRETQYF. The CDR3, as DNA: TGTGCCAGCAGCTTCCGGGAGACCCAGTACTTC.

A remark on this clone: The sample has other DNA sequences that encode this CDR3 too. The V call is TRBV20-1, the J call TRBJ2-5; 8 nucleotides match TRBD1. Germline CDR1 and CDR2: DFQATT and SNEGSKA (reference sequence). The CDR3 has 11 amino acids. V lost 7 bases to trimming and J lost 2 bases; unmatched junction nucleotides: 0. CDR3 amino acids: CSGQGQETQYF. DNA of the CDR3: TGCAGTGGACAGGGGCAAGAGACCCAGTACTTC.

V is TRBV4-3 and J is TRBJ1-1, with a tentative D call TRBD1 (5 bases). Germline lookup yields CDR1 LGHNA and CDR2 YSLEER. This CDR3 region has 16 residues. The germline V and J ends were trimmed by 4 bases and 6 bases, with 21 bases remaining between them. The chain's CDR3 is CASSLSGGTGGSEAFF. In DNA form, the CDR3 reads TGCGCCAGCAGCCTCAGCGGAGGAACAGGCGGTTCTGAAGCTTTCTTT.

DNA for the CDR3: TGTGCCAGCACTTTCGGCAGCCGGGGCGAGCAGTACTTC. Its protein product is CASTFGSRGEQYF. The V and J genes are TRBV9 and TRBJ2-7; D may be TRBD2 (5 bases). Germline lookup yields CDR1 SGDLS and CDR2 YYNGEE. This CDR3 has 13 residues. V dropped 6 bases and J dropped 6 bases, with 16 bases sitting between them.

This clone was observed once. The chain carries TRBV5-6 and TRBJ2-1; D gene unclear. Trimming pared 3 bases from V and 2 bases from J, leaving 9 bases between. Germline V CDR1 and CDR2: SGHDT, YYEEEE. The CDR3 is made up of 14 amino acids. The CDR3 DNA is TGTGCCAGCAGCTGGAACAGCGCCTACAATGAGCAGTTCTTC. Amino acid sequence: CASSWNSAYNEQFF.

The chain recombines TRBV6-6 with TRBJ2-3; D call uncertain. This CDR3 spans 12 amino acids. Between the trimmed V and J ends, which lost 2 bases and 4 bases, there was a span of 4 bases. Per germline, CDR1 MNHNY and CDR2 SVGAGI (reference sequence). CDR3 nucleotides: TGTGCCAGCAGTTACAGTCCAGATACGCAGTATTTT. Translating gives CASSYSPDTQYF.

The chain carries TRBV2 and TRBJ2-5, with 13 nucleotides matching TRBD2. CDR1 is SNHLY, CDR2 FYNNEI, per germline. The CDR3 spans 14 residues. The V gene end was trimmed by 4 bases and the J gene end by 7 bases; junction bases not matched to a gene: 3. The CDR3 sequence is CASSVGLAGRTQYF. The CDR3 DNA reads as TGTGCCAGCAGTGTGGGACTAGCGGGAAGGACCCAGTACTTC.

The chain carries TRBV5-1 and TRBJ1-2, with D maybe TRBD1 (5 bases). Germline CDR1 SGHRS, CDR2 YFSETQ. The CDR3 runs to 15 residues. Deletions cut 4 bases from V and 7 bases from J, with 20 bases between. The CDR3 nucleotides read TGCGCCAGCAGCCCGGACGGTAGGGGTGGTATTGGCTACACCTTC. This encodes CASSPDGRGGIGYTF.

This chain links TRBV9 with TRBJ2-2; D ambiguous. Germline CDR1 is SGDLS and CDR2 is YYNGEE. The CDR3 contains 16 residues. Between the trimmed V and J ends, which lost 0 bases and 6 bases, there was a span of 15 bases. As DNA, the CDR3 is TGTGCCAGCAGCGTAGTGGCAGATTGGGTTCCCGGGGAGCTGTTTTTT. Amino acid sequence: CASSVVADWVPGELFF.

This clone showed up just once. The chain is built from TRBV7-9 and TRBJ2-1, with 8 bases aligning to TRBD2. V was clipped by 2 bases and J by 4 bases; unmatched bases: 1. The germline CDR1 and CDR2 sequences are SEHNR and FQNEAQ (reference sequence). This CDR3 is built from 14 residues. In nucleotides, the CDR3 is TGTGCCAGCAGCTTAAGCGGGAGTTACAATGAGCAGTTCTTC. Translated, it gives CASSLSGSYNEQFF.

For the CDR3, the DNA is TGTGCCGTAGACCGGGACAGGCCTGAAGCTTTCTTT. It codes for CAVDRDRPEAFF. The chain recombines TRBV30 with TRBJ1-1; 8 bases match TRBD1. Trimming at V came to 8 bases and at J to 6 bases, leaving 8 bases not matched to a gene. Germline CDR1 is GTSNPN and CDR2 is SVGIG (reference sequence). The CDR3 is 12 amino acids. Full variable domain (missing parts from reference TRBV30 and TRBJ1-1): SQTIHQWPATLVQPVGSPLSLECTVEGTSNPNLYWYRQAAGRGLQLLFYSVGIGQISSEVPQNLSASRPQDRQFILSSKKLLLSDSGFYLCAVDRDRPEAFFGQGTRLTVV.

The rearrangement uses TRBV2 and TRBJ2-7; the D is unclear. Trimming took off 6 bases at V and 3 bases at J, with 9 bases between the two ends. CDR1 SNHLY and CDR2 FYNNEI come from the germline V gene. There are 12 residues in the CDR3. In DNA form, the CDR3 reads TGTGCCAGCAGCTTGAACCACTACGAGCAGTACTTC. Translating gives CASSLNHYEQYF.

This clone has a handful of counts. V and J are TRBV27 and TRBJ1-1; no clear D gene. The CDR3 has 13 amino acids. Germline V gives CDR1 MNHEY, CDR2 SMNVEV (reference sequence). V was pared by 6 bases and J by 4 bases, with 12 bases between. The CDR3 region is CASSYTWGTEAFF. The CDR3 DNA is TGTGCCAGCAGCTACACATGGGGCACTGAAGCTTTCTTT.

The chain recombines TRBV5-1 with TRBJ2-3, with 12 bases that match TRBD2. Looked up from germline, CDR1 is SGHRS and CDR2 is YFSETQ. V shed 4 bases and J 6 bases; nucleotides not matched to a gene: 9. The CDR3 length is 16 residues. This chain's CDR3 is CASSEGASGRADTQYF. The DNA of the CDR3 is TGCGCCAGCAGCGAAGGTGCTAGCGGGAGGGCCGATACGCAGTATTTT.

The chain couples TRBV6-1 to TRBJ2-7, with 8 bases that match TRBD1. V dropped 3 bases and J dropped 1; count of bases not matched to a gene: 5. The germline V gene has CDR1 MNHNS and CDR2 SASEGT. The CDR3 totals 15 residues. CDR3 bases: TGTGCCAGCAGTGAGGCGACAGGGGAGTCCTACGAGCAGTACTTC. Its translation is CASSEATGESYEQYF.

CDR3 sequence: CAISEGLAGADEQFF. The CDR3 nucleotides are TGTGCCATCAGTGAGGGGCTAGCGGGAGCCGATGAGCAGTTCTTC. This chain uses TRBV10-3 with TRBJ2-1; TRBD2 agrees at 10 bases. J was trimmed by 8 bases and V by 2 bases; bases with no gene match: 6. This CDR3 spans 15 amino acids. CDR1 and CDR2 (germline): ENHRY, SYGVKD.

The chain carries TRBV10-3 and TRBJ2-1, with 8 bases identical to TRBD1. The V and J ends lost 3 bases and 5 bases, in that order; junction bases with no gene match: 6. CDR3 size: 15 residues. Germline CDR1 and CDR2: ENHRY and SYGVKD. The CDR3 is CAISEDRGFHNEQFF. The CDR3 DNA reads TGTGCCATCAGTGAAGACAGGGGATTCCACAATGAGCAGTTCTTC.

This clone showed up just a few times. The genes are TRBV27 and TRBJ1-2, with D perhaps TRBD1 (5 bases). Germline V gene sequence: CDR1 MNHEY, CDR2 SMNVEV (reference sequence). This CDR3 region has 11 residues. The V gene lost 4 bases and the J gene lost 8 bases, with 8 bases spanning the gap. DNA of the CDR3: TGTGCCAGCAGTTCCGGGGGGGGCTACACCTTC. This gives the protein CASSSGGGYTF.

The genes are TRBV27 and TRBJ2-7; a weak D match, TRBD1 (6 bases). The germline V and J ends were trimmed by 0 bases and 1 base, with 16 bases remaining between them. In germline, CDR1 is MNHEY, CDR2 SMNVEV (reference sequence). The CDR3 extends over 17 amino acids. The CDR3 reads CASSLSAVWQGSYEQYF. Written as DNA, the CDR3 is TGTGCCAGCAGTTTATCAGCCGTCTGGCAGGGGTCCTACGAGCAGTACTTC.

A single count supports this clone. The genes are TRBV5-4 and TRBJ1-1; 8 bases line up with TRBD1. CDR1 is SGHNT and CDR2 is YYREEE in the germline V gene (reference sequence). The CDR3 loop spans 18 amino acids. V lost 0 bases and J lost 0; bases outside the gene matches: 10. DNA of the CDR3: TGTGCCAGCAGCTTGGGTGGAGGGCAGGGGGCCATGAACACTGAAGCTTTCTTT. Translated, it gives CASSLGGGQGAMNTEAFF.

This clone was seen a handful of times. The rearrangement links TRBV28 to TRBJ1-5; D not certain. Germline CDR1 is MDHEN and CDR2 is SYDVKM. The CDR3 spans 14 residues. With 1 base removed from V and 2 bases from J, the gap between germline ends came to 6 bases. The CDR3 DNA sequence: TGTGCCAGCAGTTTATATGGGGGCAATCAGCCCCAGCATTTT. It yields the protein CASSLYGGNQPQHF.

The rearrangement uses TRBV6-5 and TRBJ2-7; 8 bases map to TRBD1. The junction had 6 bases not matched to a gene; V was cut back by 6 bases and J by 2 bases. Germline V gene data show CDR1 as MNHEY and CDR2 as SVGAGI. This CDR3 region has 14 residues. DNA of the CDR3: TGTGCCAGCAGATTCCGGACAGGGCCCTACGAGCAGTACTTC. Translation: CASRFRTGPYEQYF.

This chain joins TRBV4-2 and TRBJ2-5; the D is unclear. Trimming left V 4 bases short and J 5 bases short, with 5 bases between. This CDR3 is 11 amino acids long. Per the germline V gene, CDR1 is LGHNA and CDR2 is YNFKEQ. CDR3 in DNA: TGTGCCAGCAGCCCTGGGGAGACCCAGTACTTC. It codes for CASSPGETQYF.

This clone showed up just a few times. The chain combines TRBV4-1 with TRBJ2-1; 9 positions match TRBD2. Per the germline V gene, CDR1 is MGHRA and CDR2 is YSYEKL. V was pared by 0 bases and J by 4 bases, with 4 bases of the junction left unmatched. There are 16 residues in the CDR3. CDR3 sequence (DNA): TGCGCCAGCAGCCAAGAGTCTAGCGGGGTTTACAATGAGCAGTTCTTC. It specifies CASSQESSGVYNEQFF.

The rearrangement joins TRBV10-3 to TRBJ1-1; no clear D. V was shortened by 10 bases and J by 1 base, with 10 bases between the two germline ends. The germline gives CDR1 ENHRY, CDR2 SYGVKD. The CDR3 loop spans 12 amino acids. The CDR3 region has the DNA TGTGCCAGCCGAATGGGGAACACTGAAGCTTTCTTT. Translation gives CASRMGNTEAFF.

The genes are TRBV27 and TRBJ1-2; weak D call: TRBD1 (6 bases). The V end lost 6 bases, the J end lost 1 base, and 9 bases lay between the germline ends. CDR1 is MNHEY, CDR2 SMNVEV, per germline (reference sequence). The CDR3 runs 13 residues. CDR3 bases: TGTGCCAGCAGCAGAGGGGGTAACTATGGCTACACCTTC. Translating it yields CASSRGGNYGYTF.